Presented here are 29 T cell receptor beta chains from one specimen sequenced in a study of blood T cells in healthy people across ages. Using a J-beta primer mix together with a sample-barcoded 5' primer, a second PCR was run for about 6 to 12 cycles. TCRdb itself ran the 5' RACE reads through MiXCR, one entry per CDR3 protein. The sample consists of about 560,000 distinct CDR3 sequences, approximately 26% of them appearing once. A further study also used this sample, focusing on T cells of mothers and their children.

Specimen: blood. The receptor set was obtained from a boy between 2 and 10 years old in good health.

The sample holds a few counts of this clonotype. This chain connects TRBV4-3 to TRBJ1-5, with a tentative D call TRBD1 (6 bases). The germline gives CDR1 LGHNA, CDR2 YSLEER. This CDR3 region has 15 residues. V was trimmed by 0 bases and J by 2 bases, leaving 8 bases between them. CDR3 nucleotides: TGCGCCAGCAGCCAAGATTACAGGGGCAATCAGCCCCAGCATTTT. Its translation is CASSQDYRGNQPQHF.

DNA for the CDR3: TGTGCCTGGGCCCCGAGGAGGATGGTAGCTGAAGCTTTCTTT. Translating gives CAWAPRRMVAEAFF. The rearrangement uses TRBV30 and TRBJ1-1; D gene ambiguous. The CDR3 runs 14 residues. Germline values: CDR1 GTSNPN, CDR2 SVGIG (reference sequence). V lost 5 bases to trimming and J lost 6 bases, with 19 bases between them.

This clonotype was seen many times. The chain is built from TRBV4-3 and TRBJ2-5; 8 bases match TRBD1. Germline CDR1 and CDR2: LGHNA and YSLEER. The CDR3 covers 15 residues. Trimming cost V 1 base and J 1 base; bases outside gene matches: 2. Here the CDR3 reads CASSQVGQGQETQYF. The CDR3 region has the DNA TGCGCCAGCAGCCAAGTAGGACAGGGCCAAGAGACCCAGTACTTC.

The sample holds a few counts of this clonotype. This rearrangement joins TRBV5-1 to TRBJ2-5, with TRBD1 identical over 8 bases. The germline V gene encodes CDR1 SGHRS and CDR2 YFSETQ. The V and J ends lost 1 base and 4 bases, in that order; junction bases with no gene match: 6. This CDR3 contains 15 residues. CDR3 loop: CASSLLPGGGETQYF. The CDR3 DNA sequence: TGCGCCAGCAGCTTGCTGCCAGGGGGCGGAGAGACCCAGTACTTC.

This clonotype occurred a few times. Mismatch with germline at one junction end may stem from a read error. The CDR3: CSASELAGIYSEQFF. In DNA form, the CDR3 reads TGCAGTGCTAGTGAACTAGCGGGGATCTACAGTGAGCAGTTCTTC. V and J are TRBV20-1 and TRBJ2-7; 10 nucleotides match TRBD2. The end of the DNA is better explained by TRBJ2-1, so the J call may be wrong. The CDR3 has 15 residues. CDR1 is DFQATT and CDR2 is SNEGSKA in the germline V gene (reference sequence).

This clonotype was picked up a small number of times. This sequence joins TRBV12-5 and TRBJ2-2; D is uncertain. Germline CDR1 is LGHNT and CDR2 is FRNRAP. The V gene lost 10 bases and the J gene lost 0 bases, with 12 bases spanning the gap. This CDR3 is built from 14 residues. The CDR3 bases are TGTGCTACTAACGGAACTCCGAACACCGGGGAGCTGTTTTTT. It codes for CATNGTPNTGELFF.

The sample holds one count of this clonotype. At one end the junction does not follow the germline gene, possibly because of a read error. This rearrangement joins TRBV12-3 or TRBV12-4 to TRBJ2-1; D not certain. This CDR3 has 11 amino acids. CDR3 nucleotide sequence: TGTGTCAGCAGTTCCGTCAATGAGCAGTTCTTC. This translates into CVSSSVNEQFF.

The V call is TRBV12-3 or TRBV12-4, the J call TRBJ2-7; D gene unclear. V lost 2 bases, J lost 5 bases, and 13 bases lay in between. The CDR3 is 14 amino acids. The CDR3 coding sequence is TGTGCCAGCAGTTTATTGGCCAAGAGGCACGAGCAGTACTTC. Amino acids: CASSLLAKRHEQYF.

In its sample, this clonotype was seen a few times. The V gene is TRBV7-3, the J gene TRBJ2-1, with 10 bases that match TRBD1. Germline V gene data show CDR1 as SGHTA and CDR2 as FQGTGA. The CDR3 consists of 14 residues. With 3 bases clipped from V and 6 bases from J, the junction kept 2 bases outside the gene matches. The DNA of the CDR3 is TGTGCCAGCAGCTTTGACAGGGGGCGCAATGAGCAGTTCTTC. Translating gives CASSFDRGRNEQFF.

The V call is TRBV11-2, the J call TRBJ1-5; D perhaps matches TRBD1 (5 bases). Germline V gene data show CDR1 as SGHAT and CDR2 as FQNNGV. Deletions cut 3 bases from V and 6 bases from J, with 18 bases between. This CDR3 is built from 16 residues. The CDR3 spells CASSLRGDGGFQPQHF. DNA for the CDR3: TGTGCCAGCAGCTTGAGAGGGGACGGCGGGTTTCAGCCCCAGCATTTT.

This clonotype was observed a handful of times. This chain uses TRBV6-5 with TRBJ2-5; 11 bases fit TRBD2. The CDR3 covers 15 residues. The V segment lost 6 bases and the J segment 2 bases; nucleotides outside the gene matches: 5. Germline CDR1 and CDR2: MNHEY and SVGAGI. For the CDR3, the DNA is TGTGCCAGCAGCCGCCGACTAGCGGGGCAAGAGACCCAGTACTTC. As protein: CASSRRLAGQETQYF.

This sequence joins TRBV28 and TRBJ2-3; the match to TRBD1 covers 8 bases. The germline CDR1 and CDR2 sequences are MDHEN and SYDVKM. V trimming: 6 bases; J trimming: 2 bases; junction bases outside the gene matches: 10. The CDR3 contains 16 residues. CDR3 region: CASSPGQGWVTDTQYF. The CDR3 coding sequence is TGTGCCAGCAGCCCAGGACAGGGCTGGGTCACAGATACGCAGTATTTT.

The chain links TRBV6-5 to TRBJ2-2; tentatively, D is TRBD2 (6 bases). Germline CDR1 and CDR2: MNHEY and SVGAGI. This CDR3 is built from 19 residues. V lost 4 bases and J lost 7, with 28 bases in between. CDR3 coding DNA: TGTGCCAGCAGTTCCCGGCGGGTCGGCGGGATAAACATAGGCGGGGAGCTGTTTTTT. Its protein product is CASSSRRVGGINIGGELFF.

The CDR3 DNA follows: TGTGCCAGCAGCTTAGAGGGGACAGGGGGAAAACTAGAGACCCAGTACTTC. Protein: CASSLEGTGGKLETQYF. The chain recombines TRBV7-8 with TRBJ2-5, with 11 nucleotides matching TRBD1. This CDR3 has 17 residues. After removal of 1 base from V and 4 bases from J, the junction contained 8 bases not matched to a gene. CDR1 is SGHVS and CDR2 is FQNEAQ in the germline V gene.

This clonotype showed up many times. The chain is built from TRBV20-1 and TRBJ2-1; TRBD2 aligns across 10 bases. V lost 0 bases and J lost 3; bases outside the gene matches: 5. Looked up from germline, CDR1 is DFQATT and CDR2 is SNEGSKA (reference sequence). The CDR3 length is 16 residues. Written as DNA, the CDR3 is TGCAGTGCTAGAGATCCAACTAGCGGGGACTACAATGAGCAGTTCTTC. Its translation is CSARDPTSGDYNEQFF.

This clonotype has a handful of counts. The rearrangement joins TRBV29-1 to TRBJ1-2; 7 bases line up with TRBD1. The CDR3 runs 13 residues. The germline V gene has CDR1 SQVTM and CDR2 ANQGSEA. V lost 2 bases, J lost 3 bases, and 3 bases stayed unmatched. The CDR3 sequence: CSVELDRYYGYTF. The CDR3 nucleotides are TGCAGCGTTGAACTGGACAGGTACTATGGCTACACCTTC.

The CDR3 DNA sequence: TGCAGTGCTAGAATCCCCGGGACAGGGAATGAAAAACTGTTTTTT. This translates into CSARIPGTGNEKLFF. This rearrangement joins TRBV20-1 to TRBJ1-4; 9 nucleotides align to TRBD1. The CDR3 spans 15 residues. The junction had 6 bases not matched to a gene; V was cut back by 2 bases and J by 5 bases. Looked up from germline, CDR1 is DFQATT and CDR2 is SNEGSKA (reference sequence).

The chain uses TRBV20-1 and TRBJ2-3, with 8 bases lining up with TRBD2. With 3 bases clipped from V and 3 bases from J, the junction kept 8 bases outside the gene matches. Germline V gives CDR1 DFQATT, CDR2 SNEGSKA (reference sequence). The CDR3 length is 15 residues. CDR3 protein: CSASLREDGTDTQYF. Written as DNA, the CDR3 is TGCAGTGCTAGTCTGCGGGAGGACGGTACAGATACGCAGTATTTT.

This chain links TRBV28 with TRBJ2-1; 8 positions match TRBD2. With V trimmed by 9 bases and J by 5 bases, 9 bases remained unmatched. The CDR3 has 14 amino acids. CDR1 and CDR2 (germline): MDHEN, SYDVKM. The chain's CDR3 is CARGLAGPHNEQFF. The CDR3 region has the DNA TGTGCCAGAGGACTAGCAGGACCCCACAATGAGCAGTTCTTC.

The rearrangement joins TRBV19 to TRBJ2-1, with D possibly matching TRBD1 (5 bases). The CDR3 is made up of 17 amino acids. In germline, CDR1 is LNHDA, CDR2 SQIVND (reference sequence). V lost 3 bases and J lost 0, with 15 bases in between. The CDR3 region is CASSIGAGDISYNEQFF. In DNA form, the CDR3 reads TGTGCCAGTAGTATTGGGGCAGGAGATATCTCCTACAATGAGCAGTTCTTC.

The DNA of the CDR3 is TGTGCCAGCAGCTTAAATGGGGGGGTGGGGTCCCAGTACTTC. Translated, it gives CASSLNGGVGSQYF. This chain connects TRBV7-3 to TRBJ2-5, with TRBD2 identical over 7 bases. V lost 1 base to trimming and J lost 9 bases; unmatched junction nucleotides: 8. CDR1 is SGHTA, CDR2 FQGTGA, per germline. The CDR3 contains 14 residues. The full variable domain, with the rest looked up from reference TRBV7-3 and TRBJ2-5, is GAGVSQTPSNKVTEKGKYVELRCDPISGHTALYWYRQSLGQGPEFLIYFQGTGAADDSGLPNDRFFAVRPEGSVSTLKIQRTERGDSAVYLCASSLNGGVGSQYFGPGTRLLVL.

This clonotype was detected a few times. CDR3 in amino acids: CASSEYGTDTQYF. The CDR3 DNA follows: TGTGCCAGCAGTGAATATGGCACAGATACGCAGTATTTT. The rearrangement joins TRBV25-1 to TRBJ2-3; D ambiguous. Germline V CDR1 and CDR2: MGHDK, SYGVNS. V lost 0 bases and J lost 1, with 2 bases in between. The CDR3 consists of 13 residues.

The CDR3 DNA is TGTGCCAGCAGCTTGCTACCGGGTGGCTACACCTTC. Translating gives CASSLLPGGYTF. The chain carries TRBV5-6 and TRBJ1-2; D unclear. Trimming took 1 base from V and 7 from J, leaving 8 bases between them. The CDR3 has 12 amino acids. The V gene's germline CDR1 is SGHDT and CDR2 YYEEEE.

This clonotype was seen a single time. The chain uses TRBV18 and TRBJ2-7, with 9 bases fitting TRBD2. The V and J ends lost 4 bases and 0 bases, in that order; junction bases with no gene match: 10. Germline V gene data show CDR1 as KGHSH and CDR2 as LQKENI. This CDR3 region has 17 residues. The CDR3 region is CASSLPQLAGVSYEQYF. CDR3 in DNA: TGTGCCAGCTCACTACCCCAATTAGCGGGAGTCTCCTACGAGCAGTACTTC.

The rearrangement links TRBV29-1 to TRBJ1-1; tentative D call: TRBD1 (5 bases). The germline gives CDR1 SQVTM, CDR2 ANQGSEA. Trimming removed 3 bases from V and 5 bases from J, with 10 bases in between. The CDR3 is 12 residues long. The CDR3 nucleotides read TGCAGCGTTGACAGGGTGGGTACTGAAGCTTTCTTT. This gives the protein CSVDRVGTEAFF.

In its sample, this clonotype was seen a few times. The chain carries TRBV7-9 and TRBJ1-6; 9 bases agree with TRBD1. CDR1 is SEHNR and CDR2 is FQNEAQ in the germline V gene (reference sequence). The CDR3 spans 15 residues. The ends lost 0 bases at V and 10 bases at J; junction bases unmatched: 4. The CDR3 loop reads CASSLAGQGSSPLHF. The CDR3 DNA is TGTGCCAGCAGCTTAGCGGGACAGGGTAGCTCACCCCTCCACTTT.

The V and J genes are TRBV2 and TRBJ2-5; D gene ambiguous. Matching the DNA end better, TRBJ2-7 makes the J call doubtful. There are 15 residues in the CDR3. CDR1 and CDR2 from the germline V gene are SNHLY and FYNNEI. The CDR3 DNA reads as TGTGCCAGCAGTGTGGGTCCTGGGAATACCTACGAGCAGTACTTC. Translated: CASSVGPGNTYEQYF.

The V call is TRBV20-1, the J call TRBJ2-1; 13 bases match TRBD2. Unmatched junction bases numbered 4, after V lost 5 bases and J lost 0 bases. The CDR3 loop spans 16 amino acids. Germline CDR1 is DFQATT and CDR2 is SNEGSKA (reference sequence). CDR3 bases: TGCAGTGCTCCGACTAGCGGGAGGAGCTCCTACAATGAGCAGTTCTTC. Residues: CSAPTSGRSSYNEQFF.

This clonotype has a handful of counts. The chain links TRBV12-3 or TRBV12-4 to TRBJ2-4; the match to TRBD2 covers 7 bases. This CDR3 has 15 residues. With 7 bases clipped from V and 6 bases from J, the junction kept 12 bases outside the gene matches. The CDR3 nucleotides are TGTGCCAGCACCCCGGGGAGGGAGGGAGGAAACATTCAGTACTTC. This encodes CASTPGREGGNIQYF.